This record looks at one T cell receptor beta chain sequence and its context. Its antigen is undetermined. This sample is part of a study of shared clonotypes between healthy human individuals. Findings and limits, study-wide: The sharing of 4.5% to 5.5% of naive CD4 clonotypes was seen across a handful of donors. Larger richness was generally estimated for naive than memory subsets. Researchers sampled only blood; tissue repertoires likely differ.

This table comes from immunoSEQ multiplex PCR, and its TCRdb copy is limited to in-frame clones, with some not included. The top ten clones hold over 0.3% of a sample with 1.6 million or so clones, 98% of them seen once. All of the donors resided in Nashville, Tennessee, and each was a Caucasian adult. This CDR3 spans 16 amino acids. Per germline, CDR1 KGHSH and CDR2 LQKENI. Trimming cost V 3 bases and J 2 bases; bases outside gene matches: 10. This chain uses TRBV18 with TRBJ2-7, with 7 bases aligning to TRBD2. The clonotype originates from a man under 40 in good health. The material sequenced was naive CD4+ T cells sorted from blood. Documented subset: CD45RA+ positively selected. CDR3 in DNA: TGTGCCAGCTCACCCGTTACTCTAGCGGACCCCTACGAGCAGTACTTC. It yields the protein CASSPVTLADPYEQYF.